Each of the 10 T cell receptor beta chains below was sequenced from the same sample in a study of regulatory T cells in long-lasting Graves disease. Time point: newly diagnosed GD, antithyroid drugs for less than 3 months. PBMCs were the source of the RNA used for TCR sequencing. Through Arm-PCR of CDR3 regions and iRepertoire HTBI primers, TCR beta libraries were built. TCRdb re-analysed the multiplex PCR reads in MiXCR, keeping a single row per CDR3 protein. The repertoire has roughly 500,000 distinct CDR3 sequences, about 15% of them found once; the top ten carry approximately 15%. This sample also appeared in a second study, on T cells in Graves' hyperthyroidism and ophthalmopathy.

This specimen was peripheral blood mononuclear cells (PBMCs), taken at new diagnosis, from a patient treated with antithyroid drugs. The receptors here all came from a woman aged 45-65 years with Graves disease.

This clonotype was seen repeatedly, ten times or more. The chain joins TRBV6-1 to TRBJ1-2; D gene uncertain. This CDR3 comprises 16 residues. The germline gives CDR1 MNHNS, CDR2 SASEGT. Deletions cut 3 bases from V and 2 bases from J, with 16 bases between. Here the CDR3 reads CASSDDPLGRNYGYTF. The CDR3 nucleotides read TGTGCCAGCAGTGATGATCCCCTTGGACGGAACTATGGCTACACCTTC.

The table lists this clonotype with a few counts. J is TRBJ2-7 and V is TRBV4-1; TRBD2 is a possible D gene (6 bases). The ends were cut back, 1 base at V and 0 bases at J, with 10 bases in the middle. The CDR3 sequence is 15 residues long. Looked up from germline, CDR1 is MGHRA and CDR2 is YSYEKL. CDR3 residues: CASSQAGVASYEQYF. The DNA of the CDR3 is TGCGCCAGCAGCCAAGCGGGAGTGGCCTCCTACGAGCAGTACTTC.

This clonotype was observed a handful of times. The CDR3 protein is CASRGLATVARSYGYTF. The CDR3 DNA follows: TGTGCCAGCAGAGGCCTAGCTACAGTAGCTCGCTCCTATGGCTACACCTTC. V and J are TRBV6-1 and TRBJ1-2, with unresolved D. V lost 6 bases and J lost 4, with 24 bases in between. This CDR3 has 17 amino acids. Germline assignment: CDR1 MNHNS and CDR2 SASEGT.

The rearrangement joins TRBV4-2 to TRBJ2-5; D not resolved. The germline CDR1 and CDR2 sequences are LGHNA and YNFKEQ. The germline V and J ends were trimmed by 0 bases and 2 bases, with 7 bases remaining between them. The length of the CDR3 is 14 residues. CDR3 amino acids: CASSQDHRQETQYF. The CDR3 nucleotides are TGTGCCAGCAGCCAAGATCACAGACAAGAGACCCAGTACTTC.

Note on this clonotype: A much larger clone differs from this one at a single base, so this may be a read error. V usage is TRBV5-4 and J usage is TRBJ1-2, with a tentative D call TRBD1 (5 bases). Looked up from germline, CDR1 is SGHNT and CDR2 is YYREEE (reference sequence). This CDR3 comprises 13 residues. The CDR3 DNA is TGTGCCAGCAACACCGGGACGGACTATGGCTGCACCTTC. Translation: CASNTGTDYGCTF.

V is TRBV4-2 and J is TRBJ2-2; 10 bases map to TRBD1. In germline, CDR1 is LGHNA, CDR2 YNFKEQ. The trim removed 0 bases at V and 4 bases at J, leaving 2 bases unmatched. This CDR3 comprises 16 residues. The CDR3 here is CASSQERTGGTGELFF. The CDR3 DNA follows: TGTGCCAGCAGCCAAGAAAGGACAGGGGGCACCGGGGAGCTGTTTTTT.

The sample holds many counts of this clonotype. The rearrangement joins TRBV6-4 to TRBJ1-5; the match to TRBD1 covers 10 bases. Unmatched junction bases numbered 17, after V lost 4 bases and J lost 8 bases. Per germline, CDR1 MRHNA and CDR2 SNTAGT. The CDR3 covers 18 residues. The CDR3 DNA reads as TGTGCCAGCAGTGGCCTCATCGGGACAGGGGCAAGCGTAGAGCCCCAGCATTTT. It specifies CASSGLIGTGASVEPQHF.

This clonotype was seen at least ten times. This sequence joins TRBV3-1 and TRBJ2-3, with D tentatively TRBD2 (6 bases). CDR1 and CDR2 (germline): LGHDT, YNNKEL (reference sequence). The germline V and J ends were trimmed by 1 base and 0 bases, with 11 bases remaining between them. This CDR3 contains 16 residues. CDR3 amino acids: CASSQVWGTSTDTQYF. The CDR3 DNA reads TGTGCCAGCAGCCAAGTGTGGGGGACTAGCACAGATACGCAGTATTTT.

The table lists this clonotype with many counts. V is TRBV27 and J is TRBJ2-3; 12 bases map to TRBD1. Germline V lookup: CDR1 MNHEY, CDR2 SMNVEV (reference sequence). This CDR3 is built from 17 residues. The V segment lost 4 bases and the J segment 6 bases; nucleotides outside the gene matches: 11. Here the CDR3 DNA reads TGTGCCAGCAGTTCCCCCCGGGACAGGGGGCGATATGATACGCAGTATTTT. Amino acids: CASSSPRDRGRYDTQYF.

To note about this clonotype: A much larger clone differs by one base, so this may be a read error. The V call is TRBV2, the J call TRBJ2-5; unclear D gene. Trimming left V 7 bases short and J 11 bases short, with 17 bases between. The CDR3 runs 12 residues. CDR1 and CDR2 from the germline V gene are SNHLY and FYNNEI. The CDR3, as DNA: TGTGCCAGCAACTTGGTGGGGAATGAGCAGTACTTC. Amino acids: CASNLVGNEQYF.